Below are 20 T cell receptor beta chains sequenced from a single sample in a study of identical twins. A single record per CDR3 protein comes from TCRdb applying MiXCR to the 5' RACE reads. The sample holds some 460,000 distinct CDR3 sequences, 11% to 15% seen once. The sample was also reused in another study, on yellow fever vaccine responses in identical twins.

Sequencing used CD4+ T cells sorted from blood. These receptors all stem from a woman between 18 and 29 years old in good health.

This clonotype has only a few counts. CDR3: CASSLGTSGTYRDTQYF. Here the CDR3 DNA reads TGCGCCAGCAGCCTTGGGACTAGCGGGACATATCGTGATACGCAGTATTTT. This chain uses TRBV5-1 with TRBJ2-3; 13 bases are shared with TRBD2. Germline V gene lookup returns CDR1 SGHRS and CDR2 YFSETQ. The CDR3 spans 17 residues. V was clipped by 4 bases and J by 6 bases; unmatched bases: 11.

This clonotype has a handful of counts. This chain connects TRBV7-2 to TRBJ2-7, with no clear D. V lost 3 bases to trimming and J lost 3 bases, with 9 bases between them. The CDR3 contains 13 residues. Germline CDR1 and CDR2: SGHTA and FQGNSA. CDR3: CASSFDGIYEQYF. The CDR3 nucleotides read TGTGCCAGCAGCTTCGACGGAATCTACGAGCAGTACTTC.

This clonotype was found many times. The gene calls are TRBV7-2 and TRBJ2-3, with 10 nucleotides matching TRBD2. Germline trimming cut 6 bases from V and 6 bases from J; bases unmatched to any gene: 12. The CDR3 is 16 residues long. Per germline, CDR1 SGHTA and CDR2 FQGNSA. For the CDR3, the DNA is TGTGCCAGCAGTTCGAGAGCGGGGGGGAGTCGGGATACGCAGTATTTT. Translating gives CASSSRAGGSRDTQYF.

CDR3 in amino acids: CASSSGLAGPGNEQFF. DNA for the CDR3: TGTGCCAGCAGCTCGGGACTAGCGGGTCCCGGCAATGAGCAGTTCTTC. The rearrangement links TRBV5-4 to TRBJ2-1; the match to TRBD2 covers 12 bases. J was trimmed by 6 bases and V by 3 bases; bases with no gene match: 7. Germline V CDR1 and CDR2: SGHNT, YYREEE (reference sequence). The CDR3 loop spans 16 amino acids.

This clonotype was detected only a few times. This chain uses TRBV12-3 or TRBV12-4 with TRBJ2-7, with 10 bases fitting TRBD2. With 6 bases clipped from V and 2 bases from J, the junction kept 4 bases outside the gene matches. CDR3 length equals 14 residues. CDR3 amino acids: CASRLAGRAYEQYF. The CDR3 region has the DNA TGTGCCAGCAGACTAGCGGGACGGGCCTACGAGCAGTACTTC.

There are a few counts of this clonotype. CDR3 region: CASSLGDTNQPQHF. In DNA, the CDR3 is TGCGCCAGCAGCTTGGGAGACACCAATCAGCCCCAGCATTTT. The rearrangement joins TRBV5-1 to TRBJ1-5; D call uncertain. This CDR3 has 14 residues. Germline CDR1 SGHRS, CDR2 YFSETQ. The V and J ends lost 0 bases and 3 bases respectively, with 7 bases between them.

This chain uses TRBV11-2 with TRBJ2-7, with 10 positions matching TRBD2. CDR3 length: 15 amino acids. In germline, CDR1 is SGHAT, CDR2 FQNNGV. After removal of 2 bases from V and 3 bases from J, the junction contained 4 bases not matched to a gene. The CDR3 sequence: CASSLTSGESYEQYF. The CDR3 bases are TGTGCCAGCAGCTTAACTAGCGGGGAAAGCTACGAGCAGTACTTC. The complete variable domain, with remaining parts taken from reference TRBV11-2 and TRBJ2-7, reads EAGVAQSPRYKIIEKRQSVAFWCNPISGHATLYWYQQILGQGPKLLIQFQNNGVVDDSQLPKDRFSAERLKGVDSTLKIQPAKLEDSAVYLCASSLTSGESYEQYFGPGTRLTVT.

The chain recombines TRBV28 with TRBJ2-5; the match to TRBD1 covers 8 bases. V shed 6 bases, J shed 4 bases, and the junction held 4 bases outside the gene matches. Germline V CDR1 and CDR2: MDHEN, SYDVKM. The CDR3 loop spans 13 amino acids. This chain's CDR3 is CASRSTGGETQYF. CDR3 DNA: TGTGCCAGCAGATCCACAGGGGGAGAGACCCAGTACTTC.

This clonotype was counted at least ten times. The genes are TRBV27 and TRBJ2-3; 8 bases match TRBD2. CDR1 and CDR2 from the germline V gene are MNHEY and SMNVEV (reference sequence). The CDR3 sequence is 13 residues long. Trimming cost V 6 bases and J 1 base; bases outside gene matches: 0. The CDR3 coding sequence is TGTGCCAGCAGACTAGCGGGCACAGATACGCAGTATTTT. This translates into CASRLAGTDTQYF.

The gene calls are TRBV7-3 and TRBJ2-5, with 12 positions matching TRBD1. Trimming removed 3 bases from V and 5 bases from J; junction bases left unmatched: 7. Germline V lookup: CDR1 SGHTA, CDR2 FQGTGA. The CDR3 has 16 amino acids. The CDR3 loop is CASSLGQGAGVETQYF. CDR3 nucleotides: TGTGCCAGCAGCTTGGGACAGGGGGCGGGTGTGGAGACCCAGTACTTC.

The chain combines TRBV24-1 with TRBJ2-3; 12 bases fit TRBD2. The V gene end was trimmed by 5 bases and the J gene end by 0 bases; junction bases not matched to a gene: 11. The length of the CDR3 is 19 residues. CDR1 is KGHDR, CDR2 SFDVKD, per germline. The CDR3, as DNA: TGTGCCACCAGTGGTATGAATCCCGGGACTAGCGGGAGCACAGATACGCAGTATTTT. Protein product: CATSGMNPGTSGSTDTQYF.

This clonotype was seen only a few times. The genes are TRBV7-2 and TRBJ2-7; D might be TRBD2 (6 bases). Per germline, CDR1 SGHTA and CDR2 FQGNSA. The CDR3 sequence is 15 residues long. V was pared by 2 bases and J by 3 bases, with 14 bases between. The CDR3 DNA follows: TGTGCCAGCAGCTTATTGGGTGGAGGGATCTACGAGCAGTACTTC. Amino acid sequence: CASSLLGGGIYEQYF.

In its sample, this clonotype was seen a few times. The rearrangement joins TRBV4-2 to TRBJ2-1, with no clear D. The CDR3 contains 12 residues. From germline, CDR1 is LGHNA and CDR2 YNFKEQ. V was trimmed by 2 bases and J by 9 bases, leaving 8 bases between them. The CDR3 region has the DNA TGTGCCAGCAGCCAATACGGAGCTGAGCAGTTCTTC. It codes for CASSQYGAEQFF.

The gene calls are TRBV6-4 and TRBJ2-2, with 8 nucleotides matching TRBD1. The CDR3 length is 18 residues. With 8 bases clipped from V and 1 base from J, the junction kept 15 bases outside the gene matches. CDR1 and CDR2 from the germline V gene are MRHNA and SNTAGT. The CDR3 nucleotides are TGTGCCAGCTGCGCCCACCCTCCCGGGACAGGGAACACCGGGGAGCTGTTTTTT. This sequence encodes CASCAHPPGTGNTGELFF.

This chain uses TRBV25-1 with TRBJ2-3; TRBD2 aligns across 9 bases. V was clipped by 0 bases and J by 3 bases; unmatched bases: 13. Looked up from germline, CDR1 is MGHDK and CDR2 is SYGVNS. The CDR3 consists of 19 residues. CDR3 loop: CASSEYGSGSYGLTDTQYF. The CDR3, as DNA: TGTGCCAGCAGTGAATATGGTAGCGGGAGCTACGGTCTAACAGATACGCAGTATTTT.

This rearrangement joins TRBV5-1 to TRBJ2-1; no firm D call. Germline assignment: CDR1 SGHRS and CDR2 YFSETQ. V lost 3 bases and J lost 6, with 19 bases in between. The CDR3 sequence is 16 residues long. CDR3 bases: TGCGCCAGCAGCTCAAGGCGGCTCCAGAATCCCAATGAGCAGTTCTTC. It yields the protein CASSSRRLQNPNEQFF.

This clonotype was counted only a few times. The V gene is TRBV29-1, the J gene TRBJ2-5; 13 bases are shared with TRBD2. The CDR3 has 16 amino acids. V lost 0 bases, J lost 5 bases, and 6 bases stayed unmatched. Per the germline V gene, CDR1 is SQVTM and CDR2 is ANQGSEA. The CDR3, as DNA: TGCAGCGTTGAAGAACTAGGACTAGCGGGAGTGGAGACCCAGTACTTC. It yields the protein CSVEELGLAGVETQYF. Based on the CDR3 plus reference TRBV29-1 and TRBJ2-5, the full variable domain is SAVISQKPSRDICQRGTSLTIQCQVDSQVTMMFWYRQQPGQSLTLIATANQGSEATYESGFVIDKFPISRPNLTFSTLTVSNMSPEDSSIYLCSVEELGLAGVETQYFGPGTRLLVL.

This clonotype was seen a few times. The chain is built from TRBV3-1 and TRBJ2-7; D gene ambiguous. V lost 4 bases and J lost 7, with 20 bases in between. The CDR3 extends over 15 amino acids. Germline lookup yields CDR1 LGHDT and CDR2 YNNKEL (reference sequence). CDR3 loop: CASSLLSIGTQEQYF. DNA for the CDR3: TGTGCCAGCAGCCTACTATCTATTGGAACTCAAGAGCAGTACTTC.

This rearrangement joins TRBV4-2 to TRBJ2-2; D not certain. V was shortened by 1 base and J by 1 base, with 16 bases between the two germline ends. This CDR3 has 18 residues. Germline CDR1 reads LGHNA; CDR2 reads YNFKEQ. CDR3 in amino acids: CASSQVFTANRNTGELFF. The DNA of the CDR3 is TGTGCCAGCAGCCAAGTTTTCACAGCGAACAGGAACACCGGGGAGCTGTTTTTT.

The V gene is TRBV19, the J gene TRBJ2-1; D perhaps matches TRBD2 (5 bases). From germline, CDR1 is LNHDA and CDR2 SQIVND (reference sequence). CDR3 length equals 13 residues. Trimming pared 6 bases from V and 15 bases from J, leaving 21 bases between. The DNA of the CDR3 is TGTGCCAGTAGCCGTCAGCGTCGCCGGGGTCGGTTCTTC. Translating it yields CASSRQRRRGRFF.